The 5 T cell receptor beta chains reported below all come from one sample, sequenced in a study of CD8 T cells in ankylosing spondylitis. Overall study findings and caveats: What seemed typical of ankylosing spondylitis blood was a TCR beta motif built from fewer than ten highly homologous variants.

Each CDR3 protein is one row after TCRdb ran MiXCR on the 5' RACE reads. The repertoire holds approximately 400,000 distinct CDR3 sequences, with 25% to 30% as singletons. These receptors' targets are unknown. The material sequenced was blood, either unsorted or a sorted T cell fraction (not recorded which). The receptors stem from a male donor with ankylosing spondylitis.

This clonotype was detected only a few times. The CDR3 DNA sequence: TGTGCCAGCAGAAAAGAACCCATGAACACTGAAGCTTTCTTT. It encodes CASRKEPMNTEAFF. The chain uses TRBV7-2 and TRBJ1-1, with D hard to call. Looked up from germline, CDR1 is SGHTA and CDR2 is FQGNSA. With 6 bases removed from V and 0 bases from J, the gap between germline ends came to 11 bases. CDR3 length: 14 amino acids.

This chain connects TRBV11-2 to TRBJ2-7; D might be TRBD1 or TRBD2, each matching 5 bases. Per the germline V gene, CDR1 is SGHAT and CDR2 is FQNNGV. Trimming removed 5 bases from V and 2 bases from J, with 16 bases in between. The CDR3 has 15 residues. In DNA, the CDR3 is TGTGCCAGCAGCCGCACTAGAGGGGAGACCTACGAGCAGTACGTC. Its protein is CASSRTRGETYEQYV.

The chain carries TRBV15 and TRBJ2-1; 7 bases align to TRBD2. From germline, CDR1 is LNHNV and CDR2 YYDKDF (reference sequence). The CDR3 has 15 amino acids. After removal of 1 base from V and 4 bases from J, the junction contained 4 bases not matched to a gene. The CDR3 coding sequence is TGTGCCACCAGCAGAGGGGGGACTACGTACAATGAGCAGTTCTTC. Protein sequence: CATSRGGTTYNEQFF.

V and J are TRBV19 and TRBJ1-1; TRBD1 might be the D (6 bases). The germline V gene has CDR1 LNHDA and CDR2 SQIVND (reference sequence). With 9 bases removed from V and 7 bases from J, the gap between germline ends came to 24 bases. CDR3 length: 15 amino acids. In DNA form, the CDR3 reads TGTGCCAGCCGTCGATGGACAGAGGCTGGGGGTGAAGCTTTCTTT. It is translated as CASRRWTEAGGEAFF. The full variable domain, with the rest looked up from reference TRBV19 and TRBJ1-1, is DGGITQSPKYLFRKEGQNVTLSCEQNLNHDAMYWYRQDPGQGLRLIYYSQIVNDFQKGDIAEGYSVSREKKESFPLTVTSAQKNPTAFYLCASRRWTEAGGEAFFGQGTRLTVV.

V and J are TRBV7-2 and TRBJ1-2; D not certain. Trimming took 2 bases from V and 1 from J, leaving 11 bases between them. The CDR3 is 15 residues long. Germline-derived CDR1 and CDR2 are SGHTA and FQGNSA. In DNA, the CDR3 is TGTGCCAGCAGCTTAAACCTGGGCAGTAACTATGGCTACACCTTC. Translation gives CASSLNLGSNYGYTF.